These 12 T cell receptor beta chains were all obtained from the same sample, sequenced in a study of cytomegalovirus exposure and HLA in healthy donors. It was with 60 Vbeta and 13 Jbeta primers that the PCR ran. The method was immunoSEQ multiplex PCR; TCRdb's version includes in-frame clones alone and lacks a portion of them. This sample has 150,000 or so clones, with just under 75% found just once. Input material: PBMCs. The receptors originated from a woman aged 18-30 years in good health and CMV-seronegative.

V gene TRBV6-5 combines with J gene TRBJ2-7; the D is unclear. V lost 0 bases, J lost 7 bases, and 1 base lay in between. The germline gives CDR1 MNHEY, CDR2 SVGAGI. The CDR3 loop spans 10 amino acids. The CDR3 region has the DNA TGTGCCAGCAGTTACTCGGAGCAGTACGTC. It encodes CASSYSEQYV.

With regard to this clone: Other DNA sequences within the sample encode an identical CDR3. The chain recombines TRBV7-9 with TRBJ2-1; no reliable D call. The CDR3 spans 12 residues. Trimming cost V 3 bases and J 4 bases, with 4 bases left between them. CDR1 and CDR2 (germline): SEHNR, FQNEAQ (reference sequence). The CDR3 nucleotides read TGTGCCAGCAGCTTCCGGTACAATGAGCAGTTCTTC. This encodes CASSFRYNEQFF.

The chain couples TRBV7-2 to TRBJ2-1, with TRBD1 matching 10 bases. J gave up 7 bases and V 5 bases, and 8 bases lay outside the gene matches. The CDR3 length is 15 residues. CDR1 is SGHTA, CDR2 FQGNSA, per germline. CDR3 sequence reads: CASSPYRGQGNEQFF. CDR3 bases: TGTGCCAGCAGCCCCTACCGGGGACAGGGGAATGAGCAGTTCTTC.

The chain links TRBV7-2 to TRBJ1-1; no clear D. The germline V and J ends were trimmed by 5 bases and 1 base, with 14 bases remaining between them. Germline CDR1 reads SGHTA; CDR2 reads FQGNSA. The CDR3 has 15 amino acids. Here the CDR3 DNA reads TGTGCCAGCAGCGCCAGCGCCGTTAAGAACACTGAAGCTTTCTTT. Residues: CASSASAVKNTEAFF. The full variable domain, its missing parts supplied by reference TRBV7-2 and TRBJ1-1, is GAGVSQSPSNKVTEKGKDVELRCDPISGHTALYWYRQSLGQGLEFLIYFQGNSAPDKSGLPSDRFSAERTGGSVSTLTIQRTQQEDSAVYLCASSASAVKNTEAFFGQGTRLTVV.

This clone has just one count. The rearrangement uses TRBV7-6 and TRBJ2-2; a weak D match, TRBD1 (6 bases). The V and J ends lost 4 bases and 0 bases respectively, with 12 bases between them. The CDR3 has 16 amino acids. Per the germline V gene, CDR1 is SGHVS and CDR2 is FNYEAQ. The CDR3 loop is CASSSIQGTNTGELFF. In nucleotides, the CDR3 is TGTGCCAGCAGCTCCATTCAGGGGACGAACACCGGGGAGCTGTTTTTT.

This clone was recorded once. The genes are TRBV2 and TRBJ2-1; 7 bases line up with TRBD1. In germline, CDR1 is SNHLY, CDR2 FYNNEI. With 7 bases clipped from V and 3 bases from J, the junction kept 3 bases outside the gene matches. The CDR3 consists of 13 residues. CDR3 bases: TGTGCCAGCATCCGGGACAGCTACAATGAGCAGTTCTTC. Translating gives CASIRDSYNEQFF.

The CDR3 sequence: CASSGQGAGEAFF. The CDR3 coding sequence is TGTGCCAGCAGTGGTCAAGGGGCCGGTGAAGCTTTCTTT. V usage is TRBV2 and J usage is TRBJ1-1; maybe TRBD1 (5 bases). The CDR3 sequence is 13 residues long. Deletions cut 4 bases from V and 7 bases from J, with 13 bases between. Germline loops: CDR1 SNHLY, CDR2 FYNNEI.

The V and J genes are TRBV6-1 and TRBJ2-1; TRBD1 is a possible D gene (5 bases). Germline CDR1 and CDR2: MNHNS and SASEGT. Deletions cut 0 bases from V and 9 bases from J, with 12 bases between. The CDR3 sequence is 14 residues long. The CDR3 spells CASSEARVVGEQFF. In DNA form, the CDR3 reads TGTGCCAGCAGTGAAGCCAGGGTAGTGGGTGAGCAGTTCTTC.

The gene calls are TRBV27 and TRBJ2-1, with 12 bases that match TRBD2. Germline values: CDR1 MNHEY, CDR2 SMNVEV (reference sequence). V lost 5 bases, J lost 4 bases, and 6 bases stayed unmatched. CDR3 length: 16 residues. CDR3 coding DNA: TGTGCCAGCAGTCCTCTAGCGGGAGGGCTATACAATGAGCAGTTCTTC. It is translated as CASSPLAGGLYNEQFF.

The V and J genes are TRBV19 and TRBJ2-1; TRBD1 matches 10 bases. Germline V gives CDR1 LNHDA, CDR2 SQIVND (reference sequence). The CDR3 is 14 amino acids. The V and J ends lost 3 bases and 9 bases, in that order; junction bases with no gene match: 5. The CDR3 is CASSMGQGNIEQFF. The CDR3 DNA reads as TGTGCCAGTAGTATGGGACAGGGGAACATTGAGCAGTTCTTC.

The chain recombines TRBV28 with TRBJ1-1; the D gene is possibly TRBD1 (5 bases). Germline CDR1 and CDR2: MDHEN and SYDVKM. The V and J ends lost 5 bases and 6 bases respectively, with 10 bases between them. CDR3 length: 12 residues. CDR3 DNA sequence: TGTGCCAGCAGTGCGGACAAGCCTGAAGCTTTCTTT. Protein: CASSADKPEAFF.

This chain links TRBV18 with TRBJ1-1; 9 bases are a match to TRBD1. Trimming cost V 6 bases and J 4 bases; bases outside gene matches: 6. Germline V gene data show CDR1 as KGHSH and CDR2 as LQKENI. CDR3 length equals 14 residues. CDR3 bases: TGTGCCAGCTCGAGTACAGGGGGCTCCACTGAAGCTTTCTTT. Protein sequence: CASSSTGGSTEAFF.